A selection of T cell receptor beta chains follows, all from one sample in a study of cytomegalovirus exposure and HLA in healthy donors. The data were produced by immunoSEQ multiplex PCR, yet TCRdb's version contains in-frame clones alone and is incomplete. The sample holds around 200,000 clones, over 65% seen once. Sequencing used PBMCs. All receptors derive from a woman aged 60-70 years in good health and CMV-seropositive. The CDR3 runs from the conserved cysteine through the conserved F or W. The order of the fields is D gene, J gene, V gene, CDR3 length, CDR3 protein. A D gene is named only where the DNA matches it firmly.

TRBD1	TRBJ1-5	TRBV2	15	CASSRQGGSNQPQHF
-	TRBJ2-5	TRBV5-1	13	CASRIGGEETQYF
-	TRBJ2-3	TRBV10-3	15	CAISDPSASTDTQYF
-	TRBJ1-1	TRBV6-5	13	CASSYPPSTEAFF
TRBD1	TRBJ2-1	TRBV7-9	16	CASSPRTGGTYNEQFF
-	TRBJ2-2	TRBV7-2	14	CASSPQGTTGELFF
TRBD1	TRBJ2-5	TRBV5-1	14	CASSSGTGPKAQYF
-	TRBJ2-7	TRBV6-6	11	CASSTDSRQYF
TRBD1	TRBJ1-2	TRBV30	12	CAWSGQGGWKTF
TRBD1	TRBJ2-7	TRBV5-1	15	CASSLGGQGTYEQYF
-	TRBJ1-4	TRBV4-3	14	CASSHRGGNEKLFF
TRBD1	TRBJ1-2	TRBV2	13	CASSDPTGRGYTF
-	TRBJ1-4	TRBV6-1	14	CASSEGRGNEKLFF
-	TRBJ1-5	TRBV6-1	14	CASSESGVGQPQHF
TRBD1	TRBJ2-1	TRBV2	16	CASTHRGQASYNEQFF
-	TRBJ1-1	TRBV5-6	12	CASSLAIGKAFF
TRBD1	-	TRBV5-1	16	CASSSPGRGLTYEQYF
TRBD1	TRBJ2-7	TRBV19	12	CASRDRGYEQYF
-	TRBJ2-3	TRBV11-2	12	CASSTQADTQYF
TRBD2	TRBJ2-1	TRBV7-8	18	CASSYLAGVTSTMNEQFF
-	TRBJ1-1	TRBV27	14	CASSLKYRNTEAFF
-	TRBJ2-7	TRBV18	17	CASSPPNPGTNSYEQYF
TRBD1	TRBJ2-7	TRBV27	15	CASSPGQGRGYEQYF
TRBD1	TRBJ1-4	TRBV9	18	CASSVGPGQGAGNEKLFF
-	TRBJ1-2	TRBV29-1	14	CSVEGQEGSYGYTF
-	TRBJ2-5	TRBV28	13	CASSFKFGETQYF
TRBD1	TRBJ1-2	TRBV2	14	CASSTQGAGYGYTF
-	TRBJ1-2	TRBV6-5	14	CASSLFRGNYGYTF
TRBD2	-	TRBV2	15	CASRMGLAGTYEQYF
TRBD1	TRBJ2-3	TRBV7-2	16	CASSSPGQGARDTQYF
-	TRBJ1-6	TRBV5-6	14	CASSGDGGYSPLHF
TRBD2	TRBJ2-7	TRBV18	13	CASSPPTGGEQYF
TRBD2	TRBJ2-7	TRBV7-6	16	CASSLVGGREGYEQYF
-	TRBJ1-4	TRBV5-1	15	CASSVNPPLNEKLFF
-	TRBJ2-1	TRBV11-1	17	CASSSSGGSGSYNEQFF
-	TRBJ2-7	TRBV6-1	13	CASSEVGVGEQYF
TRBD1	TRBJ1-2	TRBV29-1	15	CSVDWTGSSSGGYTF
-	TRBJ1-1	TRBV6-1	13	CASRELGVTEAFF
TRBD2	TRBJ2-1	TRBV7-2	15	CASSLGTSGCNEQFF
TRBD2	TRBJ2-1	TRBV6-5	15	CASSSGSGRYNEQFF
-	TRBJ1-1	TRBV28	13	CASCLSGSTEAFF
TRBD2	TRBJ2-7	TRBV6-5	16	CASSSGGTSGFYEQYF
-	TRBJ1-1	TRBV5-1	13	CASSSTGSSGAFF
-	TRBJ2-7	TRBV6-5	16	CASSYIRGRVSYEQYF
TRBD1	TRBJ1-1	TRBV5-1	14	CASSPPGTDTGAFF
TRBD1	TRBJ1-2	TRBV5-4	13	CASSYQGARGYTF
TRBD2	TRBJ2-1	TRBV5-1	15	CASSSKPAGEGEQFF